A single sample gave rise to the 17 T cell receptor beta chains below, sequenced in a study of shared clonotypes between healthy human individuals. Profiling relied on immunoSEQ multiplex PCR, and the TCRdb table lists in-frame clones only, not all of them. Among approximately 2.5 million clones listed, approximately 93% were seen once. Material: naive CD4+ T cells from PBMCs. Documented subset: CD45RA+ positively selected. These receptors originate from a man aged 18-30 years in good health. Some clones in this sample may be carry-over from other donors' samples.

J is TRBJ2-7 and V is TRBV5-5; D possibly corresponds to TRBD1 (6 bases). V was cut by 3 bases and J by 12 bases, with 22 bases left in between. CDR3 length: 14 residues. Germline V lookup: CDR1 SGHKS, CDR2 YYEKEE (reference sequence). CDR3 sequence reads: CASSSRPTGGAAYF. DNA for the CDR3: TGTGCCAGCAGCTCCAGGCCTACTGGGGGCGCGGCGTACTTC.

V and J are TRBV29-1 and TRBJ1-5; D is possibly TRBD1 (5 bases). Germline values: CDR1 SQVTM, CDR2 ANQGSEA. V gave up 3 bases and J gave up 1 base, with 7 bases separating them. The CDR3 totals 13 residues. CDR3 nucleotides: TGCAGCGTTGACGCAGGGAGCAATCAGCCCCAGCATTTT. Encoded protein: CSVDAGSNQPQHF.

The rearrangement uses TRBV30 and TRBJ1-1; TRBD1 matches at 9 bases. Germline values: CDR1 GTSNPN, CDR2 SVGIG (reference sequence). V dropped 0 bases and J dropped 10; count of bases not matched to a gene: 12. This CDR3 comprises 15 residues. In nucleotides, the CDR3 is TGTGCCTGGAGTGTCTCTCCCAACAGGGGGCTCGGAGCTTTCTTT. It encodes CAWSVSPNRGLGAFF.

The CDR3: CASSTMGGNTIYF. The CDR3 nucleotides read TGTGCCAGCAGCACAATGGGTGGAAACACCATATATTTT. V gene TRBV9 combines with J gene TRBJ1-3; D gene ambiguous. V was shortened by 4 bases and J by 3 bases, with 8 bases between the two germline ends. The germline V gene has CDR1 SGDLS and CDR2 YYNGEE. This CDR3 spans 13 amino acids.

The chain uses TRBV18 and TRBJ2-5; D unresolved. The CDR3 has 13 amino acids. Trimming took off 3 bases at V and 3 bases at J, with 8 bases between the two ends. Germline CDR1 KGHSH, CDR2 LQKENI. DNA for the CDR3: TGTGCCAGCTCACCTATAGGGAAAGAGACCCAGTACTTC. Translating gives CASSPIGKETQYF.

This chain uses TRBV6-1 with TRBJ2-3, with D unclear. V was pared by 7 bases and J by 3 bases, with 14 bases between. The CDR3 length is 14 residues. From germline, CDR1 is MNHNS and CDR2 SASEGT. CDR3 loop: CASTGPVGTDTQYF. The CDR3 coding sequence is TGTGCCAGCACCGGACCAGTTGGGACAGATACGCAGTATTTT.

V usage is TRBV28 and J usage is TRBJ1-3; D perhaps matches TRBD1 (5 bases). Germline V gene lookup returns CDR1 MDHEN and CDR2 SYDVKM. V was cut by 3 bases and J by 0 bases, with 18 bases left in between. The CDR3 consists of 18 residues. CDR3 bases: TGTGCCAGCAGTTTTACGGCAGGGTCGGATTTCTCTGGAAACACCATATATTTT. Its protein is CASSFTAGSDFSGNTIYF.

This chain connects TRBV2 to TRBJ2-7; a possible D gene is TRBD1 (5 bases). Looked up from germline, CDR1 is SNHLY and CDR2 is FYNNEI. This CDR3 is built from 15 residues. Deletions cut 4 bases from V and 0 bases from J, with 13 bases between. The CDR3 bases are TGTGCCAGCAGTGTAGTCGCAGGGCTCTCCTACGAGCAGTACTTC. Translation gives CASSVVAGLSYEQYF. Drawing the rest from reference TRBV2 and TRBJ2-7, the complete variable domain is EPEVTQTPSHQVTQMGQEVILRCVPISNHLYFYWYRQILGQKVEFLVSFYNNEISEKSEIFDDQFSVERPDGSNFTLKIRSTKLEDSAMYFCASSVVAGLSYEQYFGPGTRLTVT.

The rearrangement uses TRBV2 and TRBJ2-5, with D maybe TRBD1 (5 bases). This CDR3 comprises 11 residues. V lost 5 bases, J lost 7 bases, and 8 bases lay in between. Germline V gives CDR1 SNHLY, CDR2 FYNNEI. The CDR3: CASSQDRTQYF. CDR3 coding DNA: TGTGCCAGCAGTCAAGACAGGACCCAGTACTTC. Using reference TRBV2 and TRBJ2-5 for the parts outside the CDR3, the full variable domain is EPEVTQTPSHQVTQMGQEVILRCVPISNHLYFYWYRQILGQKVEFLVSFYNNEISEKSEIFDDQFSVERPDGSNFTLKIRSTKLEDSAMYFCASSQDRTQYFGPGTRLLVL.

This sequence joins TRBV10-1 and TRBJ2-1; D may correspond to TRBD1 or TRBD2 (7 bases each). The V end lost 4 bases, the J end lost 2 bases, and 18 bases lay between the germline ends. CDR1 is WNHNN and CDR2 is SYGVQD in the germline V gene (reference sequence). The CDR3 has 17 residues. The CDR3 bases are TGCGCCAGCAGTGGGGGGGGGACAGCGGGACCCTACAATGAGCAGTTCTTC. The encoded protein is CASSGGGTAGPYNEQFF.

This chain connects TRBV30 to TRBJ1-4, with TRBD1 identical over 8 bases. J was trimmed by 5 bases and V by 7 bases; bases with no gene match: 9. The CDR3 consists of 14 residues. The germline V gene encodes CDR1 GTSNPN and CDR2 SVGIG (reference sequence). The CDR3: CASESQGANEKLFF. The CDR3 DNA sequence: TGTGCCTCCGAAAGTCAGGGGGCGAATGAAAAACTGTTTTTT.

On this clone: Other nucleotide sequences from this sample produce the same CDR3. The chain links TRBV5-1 to TRBJ1-1; TRBD1 might be the D (5 bases). The V end lost 4 bases, the J end lost 4 bases, and 17 bases lay between the germline ends. The CDR3 spans 15 residues. Germline V gene lookup returns CDR1 SGHRS and CDR2 YFSETQ. The CDR3 protein is CASSPGLGRGTEAFF. For the CDR3, the DNA is TGCGCCAGCAGCCCTGGACTCGGAAGGGGCACTGAAGCTTTCTTT.

This sequence joins TRBV5-1 and TRBJ1-1; 8 nucleotides line up with TRBD1. CDR1 SGHRS and CDR2 YFSETQ come from the germline V gene. This CDR3 has 15 amino acids. Losses at the gene ends were 4 bases for V and 3 bases for J; bases not matched to a gene: 8. For the CDR3, the DNA is TGCGCCAGCAGCGGCGGACAGGGCGGGTACACTGAAGCTTTCTTT. Translating gives CASSGGQGGYTEAFF.

The DNA for the CDR3 is TGTGCCAGCAGATCCCCCGGACAGGGCGAGAAAAGAGCTTTCTTT. Amino acids: CASRSPGQGEKRAFF. The chain combines TRBV28 with TRBJ1-1, with TRBD1 matching 8 bases. Germline CDR1 reads MDHEN; CDR2 reads SYDVKM. The CDR3 covers 15 residues. V was pared by 6 bases and J by 10 bases, with 16 bases of the junction left unmatched.

The gene calls are TRBV7-9 and TRBJ2-1, with 8 bases lining up with TRBD2. Germline CDR1 and CDR2: SEHNR and FQNEAQ (reference sequence). There are 19 residues in the CDR3. Trimming cost V 5 bases and J 0 bases; bases outside gene matches: 15. CDR3 residues: CASSPRPVAGQGSYNEQFF. In DNA, the CDR3 is TGTGCCAGCAGCCCCCGCCCGGTAGCGGGGCAGGGCTCCTACAATGAGCAGTTCTTC.

On this clone: Other DNA sequences in this sample translate to the same CDR3. The chain employs TRBV5-1 and TRBJ1-4, with D unclear. Germline lookup yields CDR1 SGHRS and CDR2 YFSETQ. Trimming pared 0 bases from V and 2 bases from J, leaving 5 bases between. This CDR3 comprises 14 residues. CDR3 loop: CASSLVSTNEKLFF. CDR3 DNA: TGCGCCAGCAGCTTGGTCAGCACTAATGAAAAACTGTTTTTT.

The chain is built from TRBV5-1 and TRBJ2-7, with D possibly TRBD1 on 5 matching bases. CDR1 and CDR2 (germline): SGHRS, YFSETQ. The CDR3 is 18 amino acids. Between the trimmed V and J ends, which lost 0 bases and 0 bases, there was a span of 19 bases. The DNA of the CDR3 is TGCGCCAGCAGCTTGGGACCCCAAACAGGAGAGAGCTCCTACGAGCAGTACTTC. Encoded protein: CASSLGPQTGESSYEQYF.